This entry lists 28 T cell receptor beta chains sequenced from one sample in a study of blood T cell repertoires in COVID-19. Sequencing was performed with immunoSEQ multiplex PCR; in TCRdb, only in-frame clones are kept and a portion is missing. The sample lists over 80,000 clones, 70% to 90% occurring once. Sequences were obtained from peripheral blood. All receptors come from an elderly man with active or convalescent COVID-19.

J is TRBJ1-1 and V is TRBV3-1 (or the pseudogene TRBV3-2); D unclear. The CDR3 extends over 16 amino acids. Germline CDR1 reads LGHDT; CDR2 reads YNNKEL (reference sequence). Deletions cut 1 base from V and 4 bases from J, with 16 bases between. This chain's CDR3 is CASSQVVSQWATEAFF. In nucleotides, the CDR3 is TGTGCCAGCAGCCAAGTTGTCAGTCAATGGGCCACTGAAGCTTTCTTT.

The chain is built from TRBV19 and TRBJ1-2, with TRBD1 identical over 10 bases. V lost 5 bases, J lost 6 bases, and 6 bases stayed unmatched. The length of the CDR3 is 14 residues. Germline V gives CDR1 LNHDA, CDR2 SQIVND (reference sequence). Written as DNA, the CDR3 is TGTGCCAGTAGTGTGAGACAGGGGGCGCATGGCTACACCTTC. This gives the protein CASSVRQGAHGYTF.

Here the CDR3 DNA reads TGTGCCAGCAGCTTAGGACTAGGGGGCTCCTACGAGCAGTACTTC. It yields the protein CASSLGLGGSYEQYF. V usage is TRBV4-2 and J usage is TRBJ2-7; D perhaps matches TRBD2 (7 bases). The V end lost 5 bases, the J end lost 0 bases, and 14 bases lay between the germline ends. Germline loops: CDR1 LGHNA, CDR2 YNFKEQ. The CDR3 consists of 15 residues.

The chain recombines TRBV6-5 with TRBJ2-7; D may be TRBD1 (6 bases). The CDR3 spans 13 residues. Germline V gene lookup returns CDR1 MNHEY and CDR2 SVGAGI. V was trimmed by 2 bases and J by 2 bases, leaving 7 bases between them. This chain's CDR3 is CASSYGQPYEQYF. CDR3 DNA: TGTGCCAGCAGTTACGGACAGCCCTACGAGCAGTACTTC.

This clone appeared a single time. The chain is built from TRBV10-3 and TRBJ1-2, with D perhaps TRBD1 (5 bases). The CDR3 covers 12 residues. Germline V CDR1 and CDR2: ENHRY, SYGVKD. Trimming left V 6 bases short and J 4 bases short, with 9 bases between. The CDR3: CAIRDDSYGYTF. The CDR3 DNA sequence: TGTGCCATCAGAGACGACAGCTATGGCTACACCTTC.

This clone was detected once. V gene TRBV7-8 combines with J gene TRBJ1-4; unclear D gene. Germline V lookup: CDR1 SGHVS, CDR2 FQNEAQ. V lost 5 bases, J lost 4 bases, and 17 bases lay in between. This CDR3 has 16 amino acids. The CDR3 bases are TGTGCCAGCAGCCGTAGGGTTCGGGGAAATAATGAAAAACTGTTTTTT. Translation: CASSRRVRGNNEKLFF.

This chain links TRBV19 with TRBJ2-7; TRBD2 matches 10 bases. Germline V gives CDR1 LNHDA, CDR2 SQIVND (reference sequence). The CDR3 sequence is 16 residues long. The junction had 13 bases not matched to a gene; V was cut back by 4 bases and J by 7 bases. The CDR3 loop is CASSKLAGTTPTEQYF. CDR3 sequence (DNA): TGTGCCAGTAGTAAACTAGCGGGGACGACACCTACTGAGCAGTACTTC. The full variable domain, its missing parts supplied by reference TRBV19 and TRBJ2-7, is DGGITQSPKYLFRKEGQNVTLSCEQNLNHDAMYWYRQDPGQGLRLIYYSQIVNDFQKGDIAEGYSVSREKKESFPLTVTSAQKNPTAFYLCASSKLAGTTPTEQYFGPGTRLTVT.

The V gene is TRBV7-2, the J gene TRBJ2-7, with TRBD1 as a possible D gene (5 bases). This CDR3 contains 15 residues. V was shortened by 1 base and J by 4 bases, with 14 bases between the two germline ends. Germline V gene lookup returns CDR1 SGHTA and CDR2 FQGNSA. CDR3 nucleotide sequence: TGTGCCAGCAGCTTAGGCCTGGCAGGGAATTACGAGCAGTACTTC. It is translated as CASSLGLAGNYEQYF.

This sequence joins TRBV27 and TRBJ2-3, with 7 nucleotides matching TRBD1. CDR3 length: 16 amino acids. Germline CDR1 and CDR2: MNHEY and SMNVEV (reference sequence). V shed 8 bases, J shed 5 bases, and the junction held 16 bases outside the gene matches. The CDR3 nucleotides are TGTGCCAGCGGACCTCTGGACAGGTCCAAGGGAGATACGCAGTATTTT. Amino acid sequence: CASGPLDRSKGDTQYF.

This clone was counted once. The CDR3 DNA reads as TGCGCCAGCAGCTTAAGTGTATGGACTAATGAGCAGTTCTTC. Translating gives CASSLSVWTNEQFF. This sequence joins TRBV5-1 and TRBJ2-1; D may be TRBD2 (5 bases). Germline CDR1 is SGHRS and CDR2 is YFSETQ. V gave up 2 bases and J gave up 7 bases, with 13 bases separating them. The CDR3 runs to 14 residues.

This chain uses TRBV28 with TRBJ1-5, with 7 bases matching TRBD1. The V segment lost 8 bases and the J segment 6 bases; nucleotides outside the gene matches: 13. The CDR3 spans 15 residues. Germline-derived CDR1 and CDR2 are MDHEN and SYDVKM. The chain's CDR3 is CASGIQGIGSQPQHF. CDR3 DNA sequence: TGTGCCAGCGGCATACAGGGGATCGGAAGTCAGCCCCAGCATTTT. Looking up the rest from reference TRBV28 and TRBJ1-5 gives the full variable domain: DVKVTQSSRYLVKRTGEKVFLECVQDMDHENMFWYRQDPGLGLRLIYFSYDVKMKEKGDIPEGYSVSREKKERFSLILESASTNQTSMYLCASGIQGIGSQPQHFGDGTRLSIL.

Only a few counts were recorded for this clone. V usage is TRBV4-3 and J usage is TRBJ2-6; no definite D call. V gave up 0 bases and J gave up 4 bases, with 10 bases separating them. This CDR3 has 16 residues. Germline loops: CDR1 LGHNA, CDR2 YSLEER. Here the CDR3 DNA reads TGCGCCAGCAGCCAAGATCTCCCCCCGGGGGCCAACGTCCTGACTTTC. Encoded protein: CASSQDLPPGANVLTF.

The chain links TRBV18 to TRBJ2-2, with 7 bases identical to TRBD2. CDR3 length: 16 residues. V lost 0 bases to trimming and J lost 5 bases; unmatched junction nucleotides: 6. Germline V gene data show CDR1 as KGHSH and CDR2 as LQKENI. Here the CDR3 reads CASSPPGGSTTGELFF. CDR3 nucleotide sequence: TGTGCCAGCTCACCACCGGGAGGGAGTACGACCGGGGAGCTGTTTTTT.

The gene calls are TRBV28 and TRBJ1-5; 12 bases line up with TRBD1. The CDR3 runs to 16 residues. V lost 3 bases, J lost 6 bases, and 6 bases stayed unmatched. Germline assignment: CDR1 MDHEN and CDR2 SYDVKM. The DNA for the CDR3 is TGTGCCAGCAGTTTCGGGACAGGGGGCTTTATTCAGCCCCAGCATTTT. As protein: CASSFGTGGFIQPQHF.

J is TRBJ2-1 and V is TRBV7-3; 8 positions match TRBD2. J lost 7 bases, V lost 6 bases, and 8 bases had no gene match. The germline CDR1 and CDR2 sequences are SGHTA and FQGTGA. The CDR3 loop spans 14 amino acids. The CDR3 reads CASSYQREGNEQFF. For the CDR3, the DNA is TGTGCCAGCAGTTACCAACGGGAGGGAAATGAGCAGTTCTTC.

The genes are TRBV5-5 and TRBJ2-2; the match to TRBD1 covers 7 bases. Germline-derived CDR1 and CDR2 are SGHKS and YYEKEE (reference sequence). J lost 4 bases, V lost 1 base, and 4 bases had no gene match. The CDR3 length is 15 residues. CDR3 in DNA: TGTGCCAGCAGCTTGCCGCCAGGGGGCACCGGGGAGCTGTTTTTT. It codes for CASSLPPGGTGELFF.

The chain combines TRBV28 with TRBJ1-1, with a possible D match to TRBD1 (6 bases). The CDR3 totals 13 residues. Per the germline V gene, CDR1 is MDHEN and CDR2 is SYDVKM. Trimming took off 3 bases at V and 3 bases at J, with 8 bases between the two ends. As DNA, the CDR3 is TGTGCCAGCAGTTTGGACAGATACACTGAAGCTTTCTTT. The encoded protein is CASSLDRYTEAFF.

V usage is TRBV10-3 and J usage is TRBJ2-5; weak D call: TRBD1 (7 bases). V lost 4 bases, J lost 3 bases, and 9 bases lay in between. CDR1 and CDR2 (germline): ENHRY, SYGVKD. There are 13 residues in the CDR3. As DNA, the CDR3 is TGTGCCATCAGTGCCAGGGGGGAAGAGACCCAGTACTTC. Translated: CAISARGEETQYF.

This chain uses TRBV29-1 with TRBJ2-5, with 7 bases matching TRBD2. The CDR3 is made up of 13 amino acids. Germline V CDR1 and CDR2: SQVTM, ANQGSEA. Unmatched junction bases numbered 5, after V lost 6 bases and J lost 1 base. The CDR3 region has the DNA TGCAGCGTCGCCGGGACTACCCAAGAGACCCAGTACTTC. This codes for CSVAGTTQETQYF.

The rearrangement uses TRBV10-3 and TRBJ2-7; D gene uncertain. CDR1 is ENHRY and CDR2 is SYGVKD in the germline V gene. Trimming removed 3 bases from V and 3 bases from J, with 3 bases in between. The CDR3 length is 11 residues. The CDR3 spells CAISDHYEQYF. The CDR3 bases are TGTGCCATCAGTGACCACTACGAGCAGTACTTC.

This clone has just one count. This rearrangement joins TRBV19 to TRBJ2-1, with unresolved D. Germline CDR1 LNHDA, CDR2 SQIVND (reference sequence). This CDR3 comprises 13 residues. V was trimmed by 0 bases and J by 7 bases, leaving 7 bases between them. CDR3: CASSIDRVNEQFF. In nucleotides, the CDR3 is TGTGCCAGTAGTATAGATCGGGTAAATGAGCAGTTCTTC.

CDR3 sequence: CASSQGQGYGYTF. For the CDR3, the DNA is TGCGCCAGCAGCCAAGGACAGGGCTATGGCTACACCTTC. The rearrangement uses TRBV4-3 and TRBJ1-2; TRBD1 aligns across 7 bases. Looked up from germline, CDR1 is LGHNA and CDR2 is YSLEER. CDR3 size: 13 residues. The V segment lost 1 base and the J segment 4 bases; nucleotides outside the gene matches: 0.

The chain has TRBV3-1 (or the pseudogene TRBV3-2) and TRBJ2-7; 12 bases match TRBD1. Germline trimming cut 0 bases from V and 4 bases from J; bases unmatched to any gene: 4. Per germline, CDR1 LGHDT and CDR2 YNNKEL (reference sequence). The length of the CDR3 is 16 residues. CDR3 sequence (DNA): TGTGCCAGCAGCCAAGAACCGGGACAGGGGGCTTACGAGCAGTACTTC. Protein product: CASSQEPGQGAYEQYF.

This chain uses TRBV6-5 with TRBJ1-6, with D unclear. The V end was cut by 6 bases, the J end by 8 bases, with 11 bases between. The CDR3 sequence is 13 residues long. CDR1 MNHEY and CDR2 SVGAGI come from the germline V gene. The CDR3 is CASSQAGYSPLHF. Written as DNA, the CDR3 is TGTGCCAGCAGCCAGGCTGGTTATTCACCCCTCCACTTT.

The CDR3 loop reads CATSRDVAGNTEAFF. CDR3 bases: TGTGCCACCAGCAGAGATGTCGCGGGGAACACTGAAGCTTTCTTT. The chain has TRBV15 and TRBJ1-1; D gene unclear. The germline V gene has CDR1 LNHNV and CDR2 YYDKDF (reference sequence). The CDR3 is 15 residues long. Deletions cut 0 bases from V and 1 base from J, with 9 bases between.

CDR3 sequence: CASSLLAGAYEQYF. CDR3 sequence (DNA): TGTGCCAGCAGTTTGCTAGCGGGGGCCTACGAGCAGTACTTC. J is TRBJ2-7 and V is TRBV6-2 or TRBV6-3; 10 bases are shared with TRBD2. Looked up from germline, CDR1 is MNHEY and CDR2 is SVGEGT. After removal of 4 bases from V and 2 bases from J, the junction contained 2 bases not matched to a gene. This CDR3 contains 14 residues.

The chain links TRBV11-2 to TRBJ1-1; 9 bases match TRBD1. Losses at the gene ends were 1 base for V and 5 bases for J; bases not matched to a gene: 2. Germline V gene sequence: CDR1 SGHAT, CDR2 FQNNGV. The CDR3 totals 14 residues. The CDR3 reads CASSLGTGVTEAFF. The DNA for the CDR3 is TGTGCCAGCAGCTTAGGGACAGGGGTTACTGAAGCTTTCTTT.

This clone was seen once. The rearrangement joins TRBV6-2 or TRBV6-3 to TRBJ1-5; 12 bases fit TRBD1. The CDR3 has 20 amino acids. V was pared by 2 bases and J by 0 bases, with 11 bases of the junction left unmatched. Germline-derived CDR1 and CDR2 are MNHEY and SVGEGT. The CDR3 sequence: CASSYPGDRGRIYSNQPQHF. In DNA form, the CDR3 reads TGTGCCAGCAGTTACCCCGGGGACAGGGGGCGAATTTATAGCAATCAGCCCCAGCATTTT.